These 24 T cell receptor beta chains were sequenced from one sample in a study of T cell clones after liver transplantation. Generated by immunoSEQ multiplex PCR, the TCRdb table keeps only in-frame clones and is missing some. In the table there are about 15,000 clones, approximately 81% of which are singletons. The sample here was CD8+ T cells from blood, taken around 44 months after liver transplant. The receptors stem from a human patient who received a liver transplant. A subset of T cells may come from the graft donor.

The genes are TRBV27 and TRBJ2-7; 13 bases line up with TRBD2. The CDR3 consists of 15 residues. Germline values: CDR1 MNHEY, CDR2 SMNVEV (reference sequence). V lost 8 bases to trimming and J lost 2 bases; unmatched junction nucleotides: 6. This chain's CDR3 is CASHGLAGETYEQYF. In DNA form, the CDR3 reads TGTGCCAGCCACGGACTAGCGGGGGAAACCTACGAGCAGTACTTC.

V and J are TRBV4-3 and TRBJ2-7; D is tentatively TRBD1 or TRBD2 (5 bases each). V was shortened by 4 bases and J by 4 bases, with 17 bases between the two germline ends. Germline CDR1 and CDR2: LGHNA and YSLEER. The CDR3 extends over 15 amino acids. The CDR3 DNA reads TGCGCCAGCAGCCTCTCCGGGACGGACGGGTACGAGCAGTACTTC. Amino acids: CASSLSGTDGYEQYF.

About this clone itself: Other DNA sequences of this sample code for an identical CDR3. The chain links TRBV7-3 to TRBJ2-7, with a possible D match to TRBD2 (6 bases). The CDR3 covers 15 residues. Deletions cut 3 bases from V and 3 bases from J, with 15 bases between. Germline V lookup: CDR1 SGHTA, CDR2 FQGTGA. CDR3 coding DNA: TGTGCCAGCAGCTTTCTTAGGACTATATACTACGAGCAGTACTTC. Amino acid sequence: CASSFLRTIYYEQYF. Combining the CDR3 with reference TRBV7-3 and TRBJ2-7 gives the whole variable domain GAGVSQTPSNKVTEKGKYVELRCDPISGHTALYWYRQSLGQGPEFLIYFQGTGAADDSGLPNDRFFAVRPEGSVSTLKIQRTERGDSAVYLCASSFLRTIYYEQYFGPGTRLTVT.

The chain recombines TRBV4-1 with TRBJ2-7; 9 positions match TRBD1. The CDR3 is made up of 15 amino acids. After removal of 4 bases from V and 3 bases from J, the junction contained 7 bases not matched to a gene. The germline V gene has CDR1 MGHRA and CDR2 YSYEKL. Written as DNA, the CDR3 is TGCGCCAGCAGCCCCCCCCCGGGACAGGGCTACGAGCAGTACTTC. Translated, it gives CASSPPPGQGYEQYF.

This clone was detected a few times. The chain has TRBV29-1 and TRBJ1-2, with D possibly being TRBD1 (6 bases). Germline lookup yields CDR1 SQVTM and CDR2 ANQGSEA. The CDR3 length is 13 residues. V was shortened by 3 bases and J by 6 bases, with 14 bases between the two germline ends. The CDR3 reads CSVDGGAPDGYTF. Written as DNA, the CDR3 is TGCAGCGTTGATGGGGGGGCGCCTGATGGCTACACCTTC.

The chain has TRBV7-2 and TRBJ2-7; TRBD2 might be the D (5 bases). Germline lookup yields CDR1 SGHTA and CDR2 FQGNSA. V was pared by 7 bases and J by 0 bases, with 19 bases between. The CDR3 has 16 residues. The CDR3 sequence: CASTMSRGISSYEQYF. CDR3 nucleotides: TGTGCCAGCACCATGAGTCGGGGAATTAGCTCCTACGAGCAGTACTTC.

This chain uses TRBV14 with TRBJ1-1; D uncertain. V lost 1 base to trimming and J lost 6 bases, with 12 bases between them. The germline V gene encodes CDR1 SGHDN and CDR2 FVKESK. This CDR3 is 14 amino acids long. The DNA for the CDR3 is TGTGCCAGCAGCCAAGTGAAGGGAGGCGCTGAAGCTTTCTTT. It specifies CASSQVKGGAEAFF. The whole variable domain, remainder taken from reference TRBV14 and TRBJ1-1, is EAGVTQFPSHSVIEKGQTVTLRCDPISGHDNLYWYRRVMGKEIKFLLHFVKESKQDESGMPNNRFLAERTGGTYSTLKVQPAELEDSGVYFCASSQVKGGAEAFFGQGTRLTVV.

This clone was detected only once. The rearrangement uses TRBV5-4 and TRBJ2-3; 11 bases align to TRBD2. From germline, CDR1 is SGHNT and CDR2 YYREEE (reference sequence). V shed 4 bases and J 4 bases; nucleotides not matched to a gene: 8. The CDR3 sequence is 16 residues long. This chain's CDR3 is CASSRSLAGVADTQYF. CDR3 DNA sequence: TGTGCCAGCAGCCGATCACTAGCGGGAGTGGCAGATACGCAGTATTTT.

The chain joins TRBV7-9 to TRBJ2-1, with D tentatively TRBD1 (6 bases). V was clipped by 1 base and J by 4 bases, with 11 bases between them. Germline V gene sequence: CDR1 SEHNR, CDR2 FQNEAQ (reference sequence). This CDR3 region has 15 residues. DNA for the CDR3: TGTGCCAGCAGCTTAGGTCAGGGGATTTACAATGAGCAGTTCTTC. This gives the protein CASSLGQGIYNEQFF.

This chain connects TRBV27 to TRBJ2-7; 7 nucleotides align to TRBD1. In germline, CDR1 is MNHEY, CDR2 SMNVEV (reference sequence). The junction had 7 bases not matched to a gene; V was cut back by 6 bases and J by 8 bases. This CDR3 is 12 amino acids long. The CDR3 spells CASSLVQGKQYF. In nucleotides, the CDR3 is TGTGCCAGCAGCTTAGTACAGGGGAAGCAGTACTTC.

The chain recombines TRBV6-5 with TRBJ2-6; no clear D. Germline V gene sequence: CDR1 MNHEY, CDR2 SVGAGI. The CDR3 extends over 13 amino acids. V dropped 6 bases and J dropped 2 bases, with 5 bases sitting between them. CDR3 bases: TGTGCCAGCAGCCCGCCTGGGGCCAACGTCCTGACTTTC. As protein: CASSPPGANVLTF.

This chain connects TRBV4-2 to TRBJ1-1; D is unresolved. Germline lookup yields CDR1 LGHNA and CDR2 YNFKEQ. The CDR3 has 16 amino acids. Trimming took off 5 bases at V and 1 base at J, with 17 bases between the two ends. CDR3 region: CASSLDLEEGNTEAFF. CDR3 coding DNA: TGTGCCAGCAGCTTGGACTTAGAAGAGGGGAACACTGAAGCTTTCTTT.

The sample holds one count of this clone. This chain uses TRBV19 with TRBJ1-5; D gene ambiguous. Trimming removed 7 bases from V and 2 bases from J, with 9 bases in between. The CDR3 covers 13 residues. The germline gives CDR1 LNHDA, CDR2 SQIVND (reference sequence). DNA for the CDR3: TGTGCCAGTACCTATGGGGGCAATCAGCCCCAGCATTTT. Translation: CASTYGGNQPQHF.

V usage is TRBV6-1 and J usage is TRBJ2-1, with TRBD2 matching 8 bases. Germline CDR1 and CDR2: MNHNS and SASEGT. Losses at the gene ends were 3 bases for V and 10 bases for J; bases not matched to a gene: 5. The length of the CDR3 is 13 residues. CDR3 coding DNA: TGTGCCAGCAGTGACGGGATAGCGGGAGAGCAGTTCTTC. Translating gives CASSDGIAGEQFF.

V gene TRBV5-1 combines with J gene TRBJ2-7; 8 bases fit TRBD2. V trimming: 1 base; J trimming: 2 bases; junction bases outside the gene matches: 2. The CDR3 length is 14 residues. Germline loops: CDR1 SGHRS, CDR2 YFSETQ. Here the CDR3 DNA reads TGCGCCAGCAGCTTGAGCGGGGGTACCTACGAGCAGTACTTC. Translation gives CASSLSGGTYEQYF.

This chain uses TRBV27 with TRBJ2-1, with TRBD2 matching over 12 bases. The V and J ends lost 5 bases and 6 bases, in that order; junction bases with no gene match: 8. CDR3 size: 16 residues. Germline loops: CDR1 MNHEY, CDR2 SMNVEV (reference sequence). The chain's CDR3 is CASSTGLAGTFNEQFF. The CDR3 DNA sequence: TGTGCCAGCAGTACCGGACTAGCGGGGACTTTCAATGAGCAGTTCTTC.

The chain links TRBV27 to TRBJ2-1; D uncertain. The CDR3 consists of 11 residues. The V gene lost 7 bases and the J gene lost 3 bases, with 4 bases spanning the gap. Germline V gene lookup returns CDR1 MNHEY and CDR2 SMNVEV (reference sequence). The CDR3 sequence is CASKFYNEQFF. The CDR3 coding sequence is TGTGCCAGCAAATTCTACAATGAGCAGTTCTTC.

The chain couples TRBV14 to TRBJ2-3; no clear D. There are 18 residues in the CDR3. The germline CDR1 and CDR2 sequences are SGHDN and FVKESK. With 0 bases removed from V and 2 bases from J, the gap between germline ends came to 18 bases. Here the CDR3 DNA reads TGTGCCAGCAGCCAAGATCCCCCCTTAGGCCCTCTCACAGATACGCAGTATTTT. Encoded protein: CASSQDPPLGPLTDTQYF.

The rearrangement links TRBV29-1 to TRBJ2-3, with D possibly matching TRBD2 (5 bases). Trimming took off 0 bases at V and 6 bases at J, with 16 bases between the two ends. The CDR3 has 15 residues. Germline CDR1 and CDR2: SQVTM and ANQGSEA. For the CDR3, the DNA is TGCAGCGTTGAAGATCTTCCGGGAAGAGTGGATACGCAGTATTTT. Residues: CSVEDLPGRVDTQYF.

The table lists this clone with a few counts. In DNA form, the CDR3 reads TGTGCCAGCAGCTTAGAGGCAGCCGGGGATACGCAGTATTTT. Encoded protein: CASSLEAAGDTQYF. This chain connects TRBV7-2 to TRBJ2-3; unclear D gene. The CDR3 runs 14 residues. V was shortened by 1 base and J by 6 bases, with 11 bases between the two germline ends. From germline, CDR1 is SGHTA and CDR2 FQGNSA.

The V call is TRBV30, the J call TRBJ2-1; D might be TRBD2 (5 bases). Germline CDR1 and CDR2: GTSNPN and SVGIG (reference sequence). The CDR3 contains 16 residues. Between the trimmed V and J ends, which lost 4 bases and 4 bases, there was a span of 20 bases. The CDR3 sequence: CAWIDPLSSGYNEQFF. The CDR3 bases are TGTGCCTGGATTGACCCCTTATCTTCGGGGTACAATGAGCAGTTCTTC.

On this clone itself: An end of the junction does not agree with germline; a read error may underlie this. This chain joins TRBV28 and TRBJ1-3; 7 bases fit TRBD1. The CDR3 loop spans 15 amino acids. Germline values: CDR1 MDHEN, CDR2 SYDVKM. CDR3 DNA: TGTGCCAGCAGTTTTTGGGACAGCTCTGGGAACACCATATATTTT. Protein product: CASSFWDSSGNTIYF. Filled out from reference TRBV28 and TRBJ1-3, the complete variable domain reads DVKVTQSSRYLVKRTGEKVFLECVQDMDHENMFWYRQDPGLGLRLIYFSYDVKMKEKGDIPEGYSVSREKKERFSLILESASTNQTSMYLCASSFWDSSGNTIYFGEGSWLTVV.

This clone came up once. The chain employs TRBV6-5 and TRBJ1-1, with a tentative D call TRBD1 (6 bases). The CDR3 is made up of 11 amino acids. Trimming left V 3 bases short and J 8 bases short, with 7 bases between. Looked up from germline, CDR1 is MNHEY and CDR2 is SVGAGI. This CDR3 is CASSYGTEAFF. The CDR3 DNA reads TGTGCCAGCAGTTATGGGACAGAAGCTTTCTTT.

This clone was counted a single time. The rearrangement joins TRBV27 to TRBJ2-1; D gene ambiguous. The germline V gene encodes CDR1 MNHEY and CDR2 SMNVEV (reference sequence). The CDR3 length is 17 residues. V gave up 5 bases and J gave up 0 bases, with 17 bases separating them. This CDR3 is CASSPAERPSSYNEQFF. DNA of the CDR3: TGTGCCAGCAGTCCCGCCGAGAGACCCAGCTCCTACAATGAGCAGTTCTTC.